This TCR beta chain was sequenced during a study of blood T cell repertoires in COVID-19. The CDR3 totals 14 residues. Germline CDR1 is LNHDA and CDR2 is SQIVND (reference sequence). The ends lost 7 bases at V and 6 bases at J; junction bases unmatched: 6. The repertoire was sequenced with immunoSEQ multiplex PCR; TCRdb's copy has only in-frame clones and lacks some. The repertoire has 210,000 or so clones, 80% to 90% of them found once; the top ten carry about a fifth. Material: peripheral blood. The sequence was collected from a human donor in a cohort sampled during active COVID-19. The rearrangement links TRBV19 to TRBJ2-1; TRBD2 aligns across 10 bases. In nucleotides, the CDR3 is TGTGCCAGTACTTTAGCGGGAGGACCCAATGAGCAGTTCTTC. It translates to CASTLAGGPNEQFF.